This T cell receptor beta chain comes out of a study of blood T cell repertoires in COVID-19. As for the study in general: Some COVID-19 samples were acute and others convalescent; all came from the United States, Italy and Spain.

The CDR3 is 16 amino acids. CDR1 SGHTA and CDR2 FQGTGA come from the germline V gene. Germline trimming cut 3 bases from V and 5 bases from J; bases unmatched to any gene: 8. The method was immunoSEQ multiplex PCR; TCRdb's version includes in-frame clones alone and lacks a portion of them. The repertoire holds under 250,000 clones, with roughly 85% as singletons. The sequence came from a man aged 45-60 years with COVID-19, enrolled during active disease. The V and J genes are TRBV7-3 and TRBJ2-2; 8 nucleotides agree with TRBD2. Sequenced input: peripheral blood. The CDR3 nucleotides are TGTGCCAGCAGCTTCTCGGGGGGGCCCGGAACCGGGGAGCTGTTTTTT. Translation gives CASSFSGGPGTGELFF.